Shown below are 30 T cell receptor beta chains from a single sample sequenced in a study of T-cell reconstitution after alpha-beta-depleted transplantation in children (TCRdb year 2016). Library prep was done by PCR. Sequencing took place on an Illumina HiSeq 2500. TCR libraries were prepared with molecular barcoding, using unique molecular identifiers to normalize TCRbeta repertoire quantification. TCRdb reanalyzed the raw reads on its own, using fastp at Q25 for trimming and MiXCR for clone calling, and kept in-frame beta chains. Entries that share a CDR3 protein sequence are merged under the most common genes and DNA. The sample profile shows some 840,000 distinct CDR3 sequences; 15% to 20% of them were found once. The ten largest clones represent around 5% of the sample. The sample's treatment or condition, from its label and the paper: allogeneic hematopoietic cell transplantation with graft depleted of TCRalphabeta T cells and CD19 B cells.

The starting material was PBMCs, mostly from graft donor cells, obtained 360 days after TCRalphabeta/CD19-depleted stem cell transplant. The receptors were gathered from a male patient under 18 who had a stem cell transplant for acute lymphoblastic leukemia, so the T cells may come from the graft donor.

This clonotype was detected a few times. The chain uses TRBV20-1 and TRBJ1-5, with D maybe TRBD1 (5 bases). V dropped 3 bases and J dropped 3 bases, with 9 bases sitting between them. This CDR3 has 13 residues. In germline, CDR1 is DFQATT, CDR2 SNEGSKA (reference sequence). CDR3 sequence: CSARGPINQPQHF. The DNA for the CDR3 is TGCAGTGCTAGGGGACCGATCAATCAGCCCCAGCATTTT.

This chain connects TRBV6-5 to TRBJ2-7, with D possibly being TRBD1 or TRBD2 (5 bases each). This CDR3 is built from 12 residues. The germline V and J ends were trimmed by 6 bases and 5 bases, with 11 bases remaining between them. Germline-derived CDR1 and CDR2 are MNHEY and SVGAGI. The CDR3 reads CASRGTTDEQYF. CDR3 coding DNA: TGTGCCAGCAGGGGGACGACAGACGAGCAGTACTTC.

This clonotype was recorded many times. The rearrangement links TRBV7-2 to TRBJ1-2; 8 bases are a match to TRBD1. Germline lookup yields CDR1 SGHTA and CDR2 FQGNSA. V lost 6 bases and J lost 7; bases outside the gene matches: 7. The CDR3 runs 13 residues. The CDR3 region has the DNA TGTGCCAGCAGTCGCGACAGGGGCGGTGGCTACACCTTC. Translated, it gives CASSRDRGGGYTF.

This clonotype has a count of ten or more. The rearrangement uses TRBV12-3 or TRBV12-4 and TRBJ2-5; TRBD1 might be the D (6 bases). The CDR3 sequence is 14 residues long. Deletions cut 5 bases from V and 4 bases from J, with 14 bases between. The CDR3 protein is CASSLGHLGETQYF. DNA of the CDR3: TGTGCCAGCAGTCTGGGACATTTGGGAGAGACCCAGTACTTC.

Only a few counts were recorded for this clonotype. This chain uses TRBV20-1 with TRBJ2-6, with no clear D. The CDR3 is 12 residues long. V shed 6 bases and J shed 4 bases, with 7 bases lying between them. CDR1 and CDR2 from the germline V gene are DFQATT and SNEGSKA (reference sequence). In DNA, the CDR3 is TGCAGTGCCACGTGGGGGGCCAACGTCCTGACTTTC. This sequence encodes CSATWGANVLTF.

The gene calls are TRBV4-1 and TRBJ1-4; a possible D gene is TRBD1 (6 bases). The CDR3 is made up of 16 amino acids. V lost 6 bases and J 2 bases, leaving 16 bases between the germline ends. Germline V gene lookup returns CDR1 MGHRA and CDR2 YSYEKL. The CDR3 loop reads CASRLYRDTTNEKLFF. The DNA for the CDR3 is TGCGCCAGCAGGCTATACCGGGACACGACTAATGAAAAACTGTTTTTT.

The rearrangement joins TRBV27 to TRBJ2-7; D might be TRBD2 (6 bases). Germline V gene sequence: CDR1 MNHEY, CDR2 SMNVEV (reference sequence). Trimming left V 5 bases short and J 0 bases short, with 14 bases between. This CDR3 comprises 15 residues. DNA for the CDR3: TGTGCCAGCAGTACACCAGGGACTCTCTCCTACGAGCAGTACTTC. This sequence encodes CASSTPGTLSYEQYF.

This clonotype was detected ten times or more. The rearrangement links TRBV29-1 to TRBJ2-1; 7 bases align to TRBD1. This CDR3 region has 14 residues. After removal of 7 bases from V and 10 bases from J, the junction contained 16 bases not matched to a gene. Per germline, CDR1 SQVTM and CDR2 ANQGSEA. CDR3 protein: CSGNRDSSSHEQFF. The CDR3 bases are TGCAGCGGCAACCGGGACAGCTCCTCTCACGAGCAGTTCTTC.

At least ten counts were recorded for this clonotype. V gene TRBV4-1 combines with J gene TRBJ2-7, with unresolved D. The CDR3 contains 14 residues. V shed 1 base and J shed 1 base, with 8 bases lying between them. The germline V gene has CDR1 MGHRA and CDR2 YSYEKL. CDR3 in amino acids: CASSQAEQSYEQYF. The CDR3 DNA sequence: TGCGCCAGCAGCCAAGCTGAGCAGTCCTACGAGCAGTACTTC.

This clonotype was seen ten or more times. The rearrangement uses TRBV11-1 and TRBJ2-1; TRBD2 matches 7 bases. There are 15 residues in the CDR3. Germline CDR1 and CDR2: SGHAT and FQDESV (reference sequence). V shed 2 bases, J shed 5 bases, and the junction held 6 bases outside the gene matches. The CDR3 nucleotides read TGTGCCAGCAGCTTATCCACAGCGGGACACAATGAGCAGTTCTTC. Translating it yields CASSLSTAGHNEQFF.

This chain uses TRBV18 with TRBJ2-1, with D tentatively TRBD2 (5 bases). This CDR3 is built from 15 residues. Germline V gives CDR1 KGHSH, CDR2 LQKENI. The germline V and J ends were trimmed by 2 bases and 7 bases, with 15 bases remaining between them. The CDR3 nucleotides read TGTGCCAGCTCACCATATTACGAGACTACTAATGAGCAGTTCTTC. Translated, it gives CASSPYYETTNEQFF.

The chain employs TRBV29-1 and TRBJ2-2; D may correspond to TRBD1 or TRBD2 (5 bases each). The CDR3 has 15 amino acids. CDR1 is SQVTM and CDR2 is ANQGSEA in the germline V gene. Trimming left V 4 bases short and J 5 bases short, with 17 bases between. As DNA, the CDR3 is TGCAGCGTTGGGTATCGGGGCGGGCGTACCGGGGAGCTGTTTTTT. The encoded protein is CSVGYRGGRTGELFF.

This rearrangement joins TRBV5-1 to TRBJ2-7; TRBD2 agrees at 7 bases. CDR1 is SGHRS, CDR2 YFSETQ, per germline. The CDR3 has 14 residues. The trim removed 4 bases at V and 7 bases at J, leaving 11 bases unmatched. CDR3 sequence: CASSPGTNYNEQYF. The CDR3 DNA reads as TGCGCCAGCAGCCCAGGGACTAACTACAATGAGCAGTACTTC.

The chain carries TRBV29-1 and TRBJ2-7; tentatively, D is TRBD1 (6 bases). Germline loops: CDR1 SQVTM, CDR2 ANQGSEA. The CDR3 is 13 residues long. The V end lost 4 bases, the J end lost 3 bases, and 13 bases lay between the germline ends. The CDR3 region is CSVVTPTGYEQYF. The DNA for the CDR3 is TGCAGCGTTGTCACCCCGACAGGCTACGAGCAGTACTTC.

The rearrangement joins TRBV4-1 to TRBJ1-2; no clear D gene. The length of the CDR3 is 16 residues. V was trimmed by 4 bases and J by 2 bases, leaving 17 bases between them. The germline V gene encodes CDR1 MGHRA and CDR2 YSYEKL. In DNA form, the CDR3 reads TGCGCCAGCAGCCCCCCTTGGCTGGGGAGGAACTATGGCTACACCTTC. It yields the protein CASSPPWLGRNYGYTF.

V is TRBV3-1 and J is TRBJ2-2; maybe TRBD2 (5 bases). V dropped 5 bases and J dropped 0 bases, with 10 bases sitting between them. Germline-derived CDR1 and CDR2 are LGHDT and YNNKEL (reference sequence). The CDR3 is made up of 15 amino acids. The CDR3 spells CASSKARANTGELFF. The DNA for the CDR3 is TGTGCCAGCAGCAAAGCGAGGGCGAACACCGGGGAGCTGTTTTTT.

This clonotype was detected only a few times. The CDR3 DNA follows: TGCGCCAGCAGCGCCCGGGACAGGGTCTCTGAAGCTTTCTTT. Protein product: CASSARDRVSEAFF. This chain links TRBV5-1 with TRBJ1-1, with 9 positions matching TRBD1. The CDR3 is made up of 14 amino acids. Germline CDR1 reads SGHRS; CDR2 reads YFSETQ. V shed 4 bases, J shed 6 bases, and the junction held 7 bases outside the gene matches.

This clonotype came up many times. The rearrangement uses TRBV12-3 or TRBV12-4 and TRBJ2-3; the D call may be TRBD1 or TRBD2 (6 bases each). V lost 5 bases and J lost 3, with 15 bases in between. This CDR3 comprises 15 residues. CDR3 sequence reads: CASSPRGGRTDTQYF. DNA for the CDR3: TGTGCCAGCAGTCCCCGAGGGGGGAGAACAGATACGCAGTATTTT.

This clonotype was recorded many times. The CDR3 DNA follows: TGTGCCAGCAGCTCCCGGCCCACAGATACGCAGTATTTT. Amino acid sequence: CASSSRPTDTQYF. The J gene is TRBJ2-3, the V gene TRBV7-3; no firm D call. The germline gives CDR1 SGHTA, CDR2 FQGTGA. This CDR3 has 13 residues. The V end was cut by 4 bases, the J end by 2 bases, with 7 bases between.

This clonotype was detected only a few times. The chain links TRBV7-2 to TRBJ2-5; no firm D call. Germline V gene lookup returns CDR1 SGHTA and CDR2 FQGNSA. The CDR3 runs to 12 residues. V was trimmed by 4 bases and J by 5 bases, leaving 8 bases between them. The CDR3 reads CASSYDMETQYF. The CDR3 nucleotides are TGTGCCAGCAGCTACGACATGGAGACCCAGTACTTC.

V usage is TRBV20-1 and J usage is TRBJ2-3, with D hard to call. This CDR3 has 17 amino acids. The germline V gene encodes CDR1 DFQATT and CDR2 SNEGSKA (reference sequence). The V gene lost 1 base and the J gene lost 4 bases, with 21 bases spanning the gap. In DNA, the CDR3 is TGCAGTGCTAGAGCCCCCTTAAACCATCTAGGATCAGATACGCAGTATTTT. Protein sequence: CSARAPLNHLGSDTQYF.

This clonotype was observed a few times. CDR3 in amino acids: CASSYSGPLYNEQFF. The CDR3 bases are TGTGCCAGCAGTTACTCAGGACCCCTATACAATGAGCAGTTCTTC. This sequence joins TRBV6-2 or TRBV6-3 and TRBJ2-1; D gene uncertain. V lost 0 bases and J 4 bases, leaving 10 bases between the germline ends. Germline CDR1 reads MNHEY; CDR2 reads SVGEGT. The CDR3 totals 15 residues.

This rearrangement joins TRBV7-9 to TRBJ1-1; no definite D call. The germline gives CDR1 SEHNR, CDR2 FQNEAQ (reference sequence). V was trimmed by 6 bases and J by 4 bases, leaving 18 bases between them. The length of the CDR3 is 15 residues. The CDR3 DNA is TGTGCCAGCAGGGCGGTAGTCGATATGACCACTGAAGCTTTCTTT. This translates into CASRAVVDMTTEAFF.

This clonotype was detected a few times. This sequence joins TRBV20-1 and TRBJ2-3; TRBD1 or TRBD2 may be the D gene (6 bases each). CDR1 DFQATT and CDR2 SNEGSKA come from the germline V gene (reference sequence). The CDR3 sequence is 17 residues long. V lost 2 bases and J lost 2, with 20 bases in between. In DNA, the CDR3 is TGCAGTGCTAGAAAAGGCCGGGGGCGAGGGCCCACAGATACGCAGTATTTT. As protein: CSARKGRGRGPTDTQYF.

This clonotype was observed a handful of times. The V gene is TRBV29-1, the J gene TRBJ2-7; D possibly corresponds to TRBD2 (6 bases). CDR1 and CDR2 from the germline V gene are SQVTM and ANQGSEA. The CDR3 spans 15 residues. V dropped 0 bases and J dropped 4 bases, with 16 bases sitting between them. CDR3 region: CSVEDLEEGDYEQYF. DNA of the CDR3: TGCAGCGTTGAAGATCTTGAGGAGGGAGATTACGAGCAGTACTTC.

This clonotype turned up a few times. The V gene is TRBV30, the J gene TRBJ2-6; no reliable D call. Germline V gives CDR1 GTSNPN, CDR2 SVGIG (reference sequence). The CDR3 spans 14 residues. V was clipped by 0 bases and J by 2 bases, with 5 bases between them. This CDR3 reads CAWSVGTGANVLTF. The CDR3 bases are TGTGCCTGGAGTGTTGGAACTGGGGCCAACGTCCTGACTTTC.

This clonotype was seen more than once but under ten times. As DNA, the CDR3 is TGCGCCAGCAGCTTGGGGAGCGGGAGAAGCTACCCCTACGAGCAGTACTTC. Translating it yields CASSLGSGRSYPYEQYF. The chain is built from TRBV5-1 and TRBJ2-7; 8 positions agree with TRBD2. Germline V gives CDR1 SGHRS, CDR2 YFSETQ. The ends lost 0 bases at V and 2 bases at J; junction bases unmatched: 10. CDR3 length: 17 residues.

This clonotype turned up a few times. CDR3 coding DNA: TGTGCCAGCAGCCTGCACGACTTACGGAGCTCCTACAATGAGCAGTTCTTC. It codes for CASSLHDLRSSYNEQFF. J is TRBJ2-1 and V is TRBV5-5; D is unresolved. Germline CDR1 reads SGHKS; CDR2 reads YYEKEE (reference sequence). The CDR3 totals 17 residues. The V end lost 4 bases, the J end lost 0 bases, and 17 bases lay between the germline ends.

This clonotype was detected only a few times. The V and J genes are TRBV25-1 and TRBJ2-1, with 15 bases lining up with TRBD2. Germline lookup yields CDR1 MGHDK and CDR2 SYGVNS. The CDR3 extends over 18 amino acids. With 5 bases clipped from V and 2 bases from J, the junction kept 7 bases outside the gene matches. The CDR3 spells CASSSRGTSGGTYNEQFF. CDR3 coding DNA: TGTGCCAGCAGTTCCCGGGGGACTAGCGGGGGGACCTACAATGAGCAGTTCTTC. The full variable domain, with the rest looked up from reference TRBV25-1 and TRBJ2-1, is EADIYQTPRYLVIGTGKKITLECSQTMGHDKMYWYQQDPGMELHLIHYSYGVNSTEKGDLSSESTVSRIRTEHFPLTLESARPSHTSQYLCASSSRGTSGGTYNEQFFGPGTRLTVL.

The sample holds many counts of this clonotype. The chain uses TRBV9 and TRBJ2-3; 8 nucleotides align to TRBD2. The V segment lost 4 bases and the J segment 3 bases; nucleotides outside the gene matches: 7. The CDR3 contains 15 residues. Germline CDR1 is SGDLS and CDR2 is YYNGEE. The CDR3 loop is CASSPRTSRTDTQYF. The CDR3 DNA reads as TGTGCCAGCAGCCCTCGGACTAGCCGAACAGATACGCAGTATTTT.